The 8 T cell receptor beta chains presented below share a single source sample, sequenced in a study of blood T cell repertoires in COVID-19 (dated by TCRdb to the early 2020s). Library preparation used the immunoSEQ multiplex PCR assay. TCRdb carries this immuneACCESS record with in-frame sequences only. Its versions omit some clonotypes, under half of them owing to an unresolved V gene in the studies checked, with the rest unexplained. The sample yields about 81,000 clones; under 90% were counted once. Around 12% of the sample comes from the top ten. The specimen sequenced was peripheral blood. These TCRs come from a human donor in a cohort sampled during active COVID-19.

In DNA form, the CDR3 reads TGTGCCAGCAGCCAACAGGGGGCACTACAAGAGACCCAGTACTTC. Its translation: CASSQQGALQETQYF. This sequence joins TRBV6-5 and TRBJ2-5, with 9 positions matching TRBD1. V gave up 6 bases and J gave up 2 bases; unmatched junction bases: 7. Germline lookup yields CDR1 MNHEY and CDR2 SVGAGI. This CDR3 comprises 15 residues.

The J gene is TRBJ2-3, the V gene TRBV6-5; weak D call: TRBD2 (5 bases). CDR1 and CDR2 from the germline V gene are MNHEY and SVGAGI. The CDR3 is made up of 13 amino acids. Trimming shortened V by 5 bases and J by 6 bases, and 12 bases separated the two germline ends. In DNA, the CDR3 is TGTGCCAGCAGTACGCGGGCCCGGGATACGCAGTATTTT. This sequence encodes CASSTRARDTQYF.

This chain links TRBV27 with TRBJ1-2, with TRBD1 matching 7 bases. With V trimmed by 1 base and J by 8 bases, 7 bases remained unmatched. The CDR3 runs to 14 residues. Germline V gene lookup returns CDR1 MNHEY and CDR2 SMNVEV (reference sequence). The CDR3 DNA is TGTGCCAGCAGTTTATTGCAGGGGGGCGAAGGCTACACCTTC. Protein sequence: CASSLLQGGEGYTF.

The V and J genes are TRBV6-5 and TRBJ1-2; 9 nucleotides align to TRBD1. CDR3 length: 15 amino acids. J was trimmed by 3 bases and V by 6 bases; bases with no gene match: 8. CDR1 and CDR2 from the germline V gene are MNHEY and SVGAGI. CDR3 in amino acids: CASRGPGQGDYGYTF. As DNA, the CDR3 is TGTGCCAGCAGAGGGCCGGGACAGGGAGACTATGGCTACACCTTC.

The chain is built from TRBV23-1 and TRBJ1-5; 9 positions agree with TRBD1. TRBV23-1 falls under the ORF class, with uncertain function. V lost 4 bases to trimming and J lost 8 bases; unmatched junction nucleotides: 18. The CDR3 sequence is 18 residues long. The CDR3, as DNA: TGCGCCAGCAGTCGGCCGCTTTGGGGACAGGGTGTAGTTGAGCCCCAGCATTTT. Translation gives CASSRPLWGQGVVEPQHF.

The chain has TRBV18 and TRBJ1-2, with TRBD1 as a possible D gene (6 bases). V was clipped by 6 bases and J by 4 bases, with 18 bases between them. The CDR3 extends over 15 amino acids. Germline-derived CDR1 and CDR2 are KGHSH and LQKENI. For the CDR3, the DNA is TGTGCCAGCTCTCCGGGACAAAGTCACGCCTATGGCTACACCTTC. It is translated as CASSPGQSHAYGYTF.

J is TRBJ2-3 and V is TRBV5-1; TRBD2 is a possible D gene (7 bases). Trimming removed 7 bases from V and 1 base from J, with 10 bases in between. The CDR3 is made up of 13 amino acids. Germline CDR1 reads SGHRS; CDR2 reads YFSETQ. This CDR3 reads CASGGGGTDTQYF. Written as DNA, the CDR3 is TGCGCCAGCGGAGGGGGGGGCACAGATACGCAGTATTTT.

The V call is TRBV28, the J call TRBJ2-3; D might be TRBD2 (6 bases). V dropped 3 bases and J dropped 2 bases, with 12 bases sitting between them. There are 15 residues in the CDR3. Germline-derived CDR1 and CDR2 are MDHEN and SYDVKM. CDR3 amino acids: CASSLGRDLTDTQYF. Written as DNA, the CDR3 is TGTGCCAGCAGTTTGGGGCGGGATCTCACAGATACGCAGTATTTT.